The clone carrying this T cell receptor (beta chain) is a singleton in its sample. This table comes from immunoSEQ multiplex PCR, and its TCRdb copy is limited to in-frame clones, with some not included. The repertoire consists of tens of thousands of clones, with 70% to 85% occurring once and the leading ten covering about 28%. The CDR3 is 16 amino acids. Germline-derived CDR1 and CDR2 are KGHSH and LQKENI. The germline V and J ends were trimmed by 2 bases and 5 bases, with 18 bases remaining between them. The sample originates from a study of blood T cell repertoires in COVID-19. Study context: T cells, B-cell-depleted T cells, or PBMCs supplied cDNA or gDNA.

The origin of this receptor is a man between 65 and 85 years old with acute or convalescent COVID-19. J is TRBJ1-1 and V is TRBV18, with TRBD1 as a possible D gene (5 bases). Sequenced sample: peripheral blood. In nucleotides, the CDR3 is TGTGCCAGCTCACCAACCCAGCAGGGTTTGGGTACTGAAGCTTTCTTT. Its translation is CASSPTQQGLGTEAFF.